The clone carrying this TCR beta chain was counted only a few times. As yet, its antigen is unknown. One entry per CDR3 protein, called by TCRdb with MiXCR from the 5' RACE reads. The table records some 150,000 distinct CDR3 sequences, roughly 6.2% of them present only once. The data originate from a study of T-cell memory formation after mild COVID-19. Study summary: TCR clusters were mostly donor specific. Broader study findings: The study found contracting CD4+ clones mainly in CM and EM and contracting CD8+ clones in EMRA. Clones that got smaller from day 15 to 85 had even CD4/CD8, while clones growing later tipped toward CD4+.

The V and J ends lost 0 bases and 2 bases respectively, with 23 bases between them. Per germline, CDR1 SGHTA and CDR2 FQGNSA. The length of the CDR3 is 19 residues. This chain connects TRBV7-2 to TRBJ2-7; D might be TRBD2 (6 bases). The sequenced sample consisted of PBMCs or a T cell subset sorted from them (not recorded which). The TCR sequence derives from an adult woman who had mild COVID-19 (a few samples of this study predate the infection). Cell type and time point are not known. Written as DNA, the CDR3 is TGTGCCAGCAGCTTAGCGGAGGTTCGGGGCGGGACGTACCCCTACGAGCAGTACTTC. Amino acids: CASSLAEVRGGTYPYEQYF.